The 22 T cell receptor beta chains reported below all come from one sample, sequenced in a study of cytotoxic CD8 clonotypes in ibrutinib-treated CLL (dated by TCRdb to the early 2020s). This specimen's time point label, interpreted: 20 to 30 months on ibrutinib. Library preparation was by the immunoSEQ multiplex PCR assay. TCRdb re-hosts the immuneACCESS table, in-frame sequences only. Its copies lack some clones; in the studies checked, an unresolved V gene accounts for under half of them, and the cause for the rest is not known. Present in this sample are about 130,000 clones, 80% to 90% of which were seen just once. Jointly, the top ten make up 2% to 2.5% of the sample. This specimen was PBMCs, taken after 24 months of ibrutinib treatment. The receptors come from a human donor with chronic lymphocytic leukemia.

The CDR3 DNA reads TGTGCCAGCAGGGGGGCGGGGGCCCGCGAGCAGTACTTC. This translates into CASRGAGAREQYF. V usage is TRBV27 and J usage is TRBJ2-7; maybe TRBD2 (7 bases). CDR1 and CDR2 (germline): MNHEY, SMNVEV (reference sequence). The CDR3 is made up of 13 amino acids. V lost 6 bases and J lost 6, with 15 bases in between.

The rearrangement uses TRBV2 and TRBJ2-7; no reliable D call. Germline V gene lookup returns CDR1 SNHLY and CDR2 FYNNEI. Trimming cost V 2 bases and J 5 bases, with 10 bases left between them. CDR3 length: 13 residues. The CDR3 sequence: CASSEPSIHEQYF. CDR3 nucleotide sequence: TGTGCCAGCAGTGAACCGAGCATCCACGAGCAGTACTTC.

The V and J genes are TRBV19 and TRBJ1-2, with 7 nucleotides matching TRBD1. Germline loops: CDR1 LNHDA, CDR2 SQIVND (reference sequence). J was trimmed by 5 bases and V by 6 bases; bases with no gene match: 6. This CDR3 is 13 amino acids long. This chain's CDR3 is CASSRDSAYGYTF. As DNA, the CDR3 is TGTGCCAGTAGCCGGGACAGCGCGTATGGCTACACCTTC.

V usage is TRBV7-3 and J usage is TRBJ2-5, with D hard to call. Germline V CDR1 and CDR2: SGHTA, FQGTGA. The CDR3 has 16 residues. Trimming shortened V by 1 base and J by 5 bases, and 17 bases separated the two germline ends. The CDR3 here is CASSLKPPWAGETQYF. DNA of the CDR3: TGTGCCAGCAGCTTAAAGCCTCCGTGGGCCGGGGAGACCCAGTACTTC.

In this sample, this clone turned up once. The J gene is TRBJ1-2, the V gene TRBV28; D unclear. Germline CDR1 reads MDHEN; CDR2 reads SYDVKM. Trimming stripped 4 bases from V and 7 bases from J, with 19 bases between. This CDR3 spans 15 amino acids. CDR3 nucleotide sequence: TGTGCCAGCAGTTCTCCTGAGACTGTGGTGAGTGGCTACACCTTC. Translating it yields CASSSPETVVSGYTF.

The chain carries TRBV10-3 and TRBJ2-3; D remains ambiguous. Trimming removed 4 bases from V and 3 bases from J, with 5 bases in between. Looked up from germline, CDR1 is ENHRY and CDR2 is SYGVKD. The CDR3 extends over 12 amino acids. CDR3 sequence reads: CAISGVTDTQYF. The CDR3 DNA follows: TGTGCCATCAGTGGGGTAACAGATACGCAGTATTTT.

This clone has a single count. The chain couples TRBV19 to TRBJ2-7; 10 bases are a match to TRBD2. The CDR3 runs to 17 residues. Germline V gene data show CDR1 as LNHDA and CDR2 as SQIVND (reference sequence). V was pared by 3 bases and J by 3 bases, with 11 bases of the junction left unmatched. The CDR3 DNA sequence: TGTGCCAGTAGTATGGCTCCTCGAGCGGGGGGGGTCTACGAGCAGTACTTC. It translates to CASSMAPRAGGVYEQYF.

The chain carries TRBV7-2 and TRBJ1-5, with D perhaps TRBD1 (5 bases). Trimming removed 6 bases at V and 0 bases at J, with 12 bases between. This CDR3 has 15 residues. The germline V gene has CDR1 SGHTA and CDR2 FQGNSA. CDR3 DNA: TGTGCCAGCAGGCCCGACAGCAATAGCAATCAGCCCCAGCATTTT. Protein sequence: CASRPDSNSNQPQHF.

The chain is built from TRBV15 and TRBJ2-2; D is uncertain. The V and J ends lost 0 bases and 1 base respectively, with 9 bases between them. CDR3 size: 16 residues. Germline-derived CDR1 and CDR2 are LNHNV and YYDKDF (reference sequence). The CDR3: CATSRDHWGNTGELFF. CDR3 nucleotides: TGTGCCACCAGCAGAGATCATTGGGGGAACACCGGGGAGCTGTTTTTT.

The chain couples TRBV4-3 to TRBJ1-2, with a tentative D call TRBD1 (6 bases). The CDR3 spans 14 residues. From germline, CDR1 is LGHNA and CDR2 YSLEER. Trimming took 1 base from V and 5 from J, leaving 11 bases between them. DNA of the CDR3: TGCGCCAGCAGCCAAGTTACAGGGATGTATGGCTACACCTTC. It translates to CASSQVTGMYGYTF.

The rearrangement joins TRBV18 to TRBJ2-7; D might be TRBD1 or TRBD2, each matching 5 bases. Germline CDR1 KGHSH, CDR2 LQKENI. The V end was cut by 4 bases, the J end by 4 bases, with 14 bases between. CDR3 length: 14 residues. The DNA of the CDR3 is TGTGCCAGCTCACAACCGGGACGGAATTACGAGCAGTACTTC. It translates to CASSQPGRNYEQYF.

The V call is TRBV10-3, the J call TRBJ2-7; D is undetermined. V was cut by 5 bases and J by 3 bases, with 11 bases left in between. This CDR3 spans 13 amino acids. The germline CDR1 and CDR2 sequences are ENHRY and SYGVKD. CDR3 sequence: CAISSPYHYEQYF. In DNA form, the CDR3 reads TGTGCCATCAGTTCCCCCTATCACTACGAGCAGTACTTC.

This chain connects TRBV7-9 to TRBJ2-7; D perhaps matches TRBD2 (6 bases). The CDR3 consists of 18 residues. Trimming cost V 5 bases and J 4 bases, with 27 bases left between them. Germline loops: CDR1 SEHNR, CDR2 FQNEAQ (reference sequence). The CDR3 DNA follows: TGTGCCAGCAGCACGATAACGGGACTGGGGGGTTTTAGATACGAGCAGTACTTC. Translated: CASSTITGLGGFRYEQYF.

The CDR3 protein is CASSMLSGGEQYF. CDR3 bases: TGTGCCAGTAGTATGTTATCAGGGGGGGAGCAGTACTTC. The rearrangement links TRBV19 to TRBJ2-7; TRBD1 might be the D (7 bases). V was pared by 3 bases and J by 7 bases, with 13 bases between. The CDR3 contains 13 residues. The germline V gene has CDR1 LNHDA and CDR2 SQIVND (reference sequence).

This chain uses TRBV19 with TRBJ1-3, with D tentatively TRBD1 (6 bases). The CDR3 consists of 19 residues. The V end lost 3 bases, the J end lost 3 bases, and 24 bases lay between the germline ends. CDR1 and CDR2 (germline): LNHDA, SQIVND (reference sequence). CDR3 DNA: TGTGCCAGTAGTATGCGTGGGCAGGGGTACTATCGGTTTGGAAACACCATATATTTT. This codes for CASSMRGQGYYRFGNTIYF.

The V gene is TRBV27, the J gene TRBJ1-1; D might be TRBD1 (5 bases). Trimming pared 5 bases from V and 4 bases from J, leaving 20 bases between. Germline V gives CDR1 MNHEY, CDR2 SMNVEV (reference sequence). The CDR3 contains 16 residues. The CDR3 region is CASSPGTGRLPTEAFF. CDR3 nucleotide sequence: TGTGCCAGCAGTCCGGGGACGGGACGCCTTCCCACTGAAGCTTTCTTT.

The chain couples TRBV7-3 to TRBJ2-2, with D possibly TRBD2 on 5 matching bases. CDR1 and CDR2 (germline): SGHTA, FQGTGA. Between the trimmed V and J ends, which lost 5 bases and 6 bases, there was a span of 7 bases. This CDR3 has 12 residues. The CDR3 here is CASSPGAGELFF. CDR3 nucleotides: TGTGCCAGCAGCCCCGGGGCCGGGGAGCTGTTTTTT.

This sequence joins TRBV5-6 and TRBJ2-1; the match to TRBD1 covers 9 bases. The ends lost 4 bases at V and 7 bases at J; junction bases unmatched: 6. CDR3 length: 14 amino acids. From germline, CDR1 is SGHDT and CDR2 YYEEEE. The CDR3 sequence: CASSRGQGWNEQFF. The DNA for the CDR3 is TGTGCCAGCAGCCGCGGACAGGGGTGGAATGAGCAGTTCTTC.

Regarding this clone: The junction and the germline gene differ at one end; a read error may be behind it. The chain uses TRBV7-7 and TRBJ2-1, with TRBD2 matching over 13 bases. CDR3 length: 18 residues. CDR1 SSHAT and CDR2 FNYEAQ come from the germline V gene (reference sequence). In DNA form, the CDR3 reads TGTGCTAGCAGCTTAGCGCCGCCGGGACTAGCGGGAAACAATGAGCAGTTCTTC. Translating gives CASSLAPPGLAGNNEQFF.

The CDR3 coding sequence is TGTGCCAGTAGTATTGCCTGGGTTCAAGAGACCCAGTACTTC. This gives the protein CASSIAWVQETQYF. This chain links TRBV19 with TRBJ2-5; no definite D call. CDR3 length: 14 residues. Trimming stripped 3 bases from V and 2 bases from J, with 10 bases between. Germline V gene sequence: CDR1 LNHDA, CDR2 SQIVND (reference sequence).

V is TRBV6-6 and J is TRBJ1-1; D perhaps matches TRBD1 (6 bases). The CDR3 has 14 residues. V was trimmed by 2 bases and J by 1 base, leaving 8 bases between them. The germline V gene has CDR1 MNHNY and CDR2 SVGAGI (reference sequence). In DNA, the CDR3 is TGTGCCAGCAGTTACCAGGGGTCGAACACTGAAGCTTTCTTT. This translates into CASSYQGSNTEAFF.

The CDR3 nucleotides read TGTGCCACCAGCAGAGGCCCCGGGCAGCCGAACACTGAAGCTTTCTTT. Its protein is CATSRGPGQPNTEAFF. The V call is TRBV15, the J call TRBJ1-1; D is unresolved. The CDR3 extends over 16 amino acids. V was trimmed by 1 base and J by 1 base, leaving 13 bases between them. Germline V gene data show CDR1 as LNHNV and CDR2 as YYDKDF (reference sequence).